These 10 T cell receptor beta chains were all obtained from the same sample, sequenced in a study of T-cell reconstitution after alpha-beta-depleted transplantation in children (dated by TCRdb to the mid-2010s). Library method: PCR. The listed sequencing device is Illumina HiSeq 2500. TCR libraries were prepared with molecular barcoding, using unique molecular identifiers to normalize TCRbeta repertoire quantification. TCRdb applied fastp at Q25 and MiXCR to the public reads, then kept only in-frame beta chains. Duplicate CDR3 protein sequences are folded into a single record with the most common DNA and genes. A total of 540,000 or so distinct CDR3 sequences appear in this sample, 23% of them only once. The top ten constitute 14% of the sample. Sample treatment or condition, as interpreted from the label and publication: allogeneic hematopoietic cell transplantation with graft depleted of TCRalphabeta T cells and CD19 B cells.

The sequencing used PBMCs, mostly from graft donor cells, collected 360 days after TCRalphabeta/CD19-depleted stem cell transplant. These receptors were collected from a boy younger than two who had a stem cell transplant for acute myeloid leukemia, so the T cells may come from the graft donor.

The V call is TRBV29-1, the J call TRBJ1-4; the match to TRBD1 covers 9 bases. Germline assignment: CDR1 SQVTM and CDR2 ANQGSEA. The CDR3 length is 14 residues. V dropped 4 bases and J dropped 6; count of bases not matched to a gene: 6. The CDR3 DNA follows: TGCAGCGTTGGGACAGGGGTAATAGATGAAAAACTGTTTTTT. Amino acids: CSVGTGVIDEKLFF.

The V gene is TRBV5-1, the J gene TRBJ2-7, with TRBD2 matching 7 bases. This CDR3 region has 14 residues. Germline assignment: CDR1 SGHRS and CDR2 YFSETQ. Trimming removed 2 bases from V and 7 bases from J; junction bases left unmatched: 9. This CDR3 is CASSLPLRGREQYV. CDR3 DNA: TGCGCCAGCAGCTTACCGCTGCGGGGGAGGGAGCAGTACGTC.

The table lists this clonotype with many counts. This chain's CDR3 is CASSPLAGGVGETQYF. The CDR3 DNA sequence: TGTGCCAGCAGCCCCTTAGCGGGGGGTGTTGGGGAGACCCAGTACTTC. The gene calls are TRBV11-2 and TRBJ2-5; TRBD2 aligns across 10 bases. Germline assignment: CDR1 SGHAT and CDR2 FQNNGV. CDR3 length: 16 residues. V was pared by 5 bases and J by 5 bases, with 11 bases of the junction left unmatched.

This rearrangement joins TRBV9 to TRBJ2-3; D gene ambiguous. Trimming pared 3 bases from V and 0 bases from J, leaving 11 bases between. Germline assignment: CDR1 SGDLS and CDR2 YYNGEE. The CDR3 has 15 residues. The CDR3 DNA reads as TGTGCCAGCAGCGGCGGTGGGCGTAGCACAGATACGCAGTATTTT. This sequence encodes CASSGGGRSTDTQYF.

Turning to this clonotype: This may stem from a read error, because a much larger clone lies one nucleotide away. The CDR3 end shows no conserved phenylalanine or tryptophan, and so a read error is likely. This sequence joins TRBV20-1 and TRBJ1-2, with 7 bases aligning to TRBD1. This CDR3 comprises 14 residues. With V trimmed by 0 bases and J by 2 bases, 3 bases remained unmatched. Germline V gene sequence: CDR1 DFQATT, CDR2 SNEGSKA (reference sequence). CDR3 region: CSAREGQRNYGYTS. For the CDR3, the DNA is TGCAGTGCTAGAGAGGGACAGAGAAACTATGGCTACACCTCC.

This clonotype has a count of ten or more. The gene calls are TRBV20-1 and TRBJ2-5, with D perhaps given as TRBD1 or TRBD2 (8 bases each). This CDR3 spans 20 amino acids. Germline assignment: CDR1 DFQATT and CDR2 SNEGSKA (reference sequence). The germline V and J ends were trimmed by 5 bases and 4 bases, with 35 bases remaining between them. The CDR3 sequence: CSASYPPARGQRGGIETQYF. CDR3 DNA: TGCAGTGCTTCGTACCCGCCGGCCAGGGGGCAACGGGGGGGAATAGAGACCCAGTACTTC.

This clonotype was recorded a few times. V and J are TRBV28 and TRBJ2-5; TRBD2 matches at 10 bases. The CDR3 spans 15 residues. V trimming: 2 bases; J trimming: 3 bases; junction bases outside the gene matches: 3. Germline CDR1 and CDR2: MDHEN and SYDVKM. The CDR3, as DNA: TGTGCCAGCAGTTTAGTAACTAGCGGGGAAGAGACCCAGTACTTC. The encoded protein is CASSLVTSGEETQYF.

There are many counts of this clonotype. The chain is built from TRBV7-9 and TRBJ1-1, with unresolved D. This CDR3 region has 13 residues. Trimming removed 5 bases at V and 4 bases at J, with 11 bases between. Germline-derived CDR1 and CDR2 are SEHNR and FQNEAQ (reference sequence). The CDR3 DNA reads TGTGCCAGCAGCGCCTCGGTGGGCACTGAAGCTTTCTTT. This translates into CASSASVGTEAFF.

There are many counts of this clonotype. This chain uses TRBV28 with TRBJ2-3; D ambiguous. Deletions cut 5 bases from V and 11 bases from J, with 20 bases between. Germline values: CDR1 MDHEN, CDR2 SYDVKM. The CDR3 totals 14 residues. CDR3 DNA: TGTGCCAGCAGTCCCGGGCGTCGGAGAGACCAGCAGTATTTT. Translating it yields CASSPGRRRDQQYF.

This clonotype was seen only a few times. V gene TRBV20-1 combines with J gene TRBJ2-1; no reliable D call. Germline V CDR1 and CDR2: DFQATT, SNEGSKA (reference sequence). This CDR3 is built from 11 residues. In nucleotides, the CDR3 is TGCAGATTGCTGGCGTACAATGAGCAGTTCTTC. Translated, it gives CRLLAYNEQFF.